Below are 7 T cell receptor beta chains sequenced from a single sample in a study of blood T cell repertoires in COVID-19. TCRdb's copy holds only in-frame clones and misses some; the assay was immunoSEQ multiplex PCR. In the table there are about 260,000 clones, approximately 90% of which are singletons. Sequenced material: peripheral blood. Source of these receptors: a man in his sixties who had recovered from COVID-19.

V is TRBV11-2 and J is TRBJ1-2; 11 bases match TRBD1. The CDR3 runs to 16 residues. The germline V gene has CDR1 SGHAT and CDR2 FQNNGV. Trimming took 5 bases from V and 4 from J; bases not matched to a gene: 9. CDR3 protein: CASSAPRDRGGYGYTF. In nucleotides, the CDR3 is TGTGCCAGCAGCGCACCGAGGGACAGGGGGGGCTATGGCTACACCTTC.

V gene TRBV7-2 combines with J gene TRBJ2-7; 10 positions agree with TRBD2. This CDR3 region has 16 residues. V lost 7 bases, J lost 2 bases, and 11 bases stayed unmatched. Germline V gives CDR1 SGHTA, CDR2 FQGNSA. The CDR3 bases are TGTGCCAGCACCCCCGATAGCGGGGGGCTACCCTACGAGCAGTACTTC. Its protein is CASTPDSGGLPYEQYF. Complete variable domain (other parts from reference TRBV7-2 and TRBJ2-7): GAGVSQSPSNKVTEKGKDVELRCDPISGHTALYWYRQSLGQGLEFLIYFQGNSAPDKSGLPSDRFSAERTGGSVSTLTIQRTQQEDSAVYLCASTPDSGGLPYEQYFGPGTRLTVT.

The J gene is TRBJ2-1, the V gene TRBV30; D is undetermined. Germline lookup yields CDR1 GTSNPN and CDR2 SVGIG (reference sequence). The CDR3 covers 14 residues. The V gene lost 4 bases and the J gene lost 1 base, with 11 bases spanning the gap. The CDR3 is CAWNYGMSYNEQFF. The CDR3 DNA reads as TGTGCCTGGAACTATGGTATGTCCTACAATGAGCAGTTCTTC.

V usage is TRBV30 and J usage is TRBJ2-5; 8 nucleotides agree with TRBD2. The V gene end was trimmed by 1 base and the J gene end by 5 bases; junction bases not matched to a gene: 9. The CDR3 has 15 residues. CDR1 GTSNPN and CDR2 SVGIG come from the germline V gene (reference sequence). This CDR3 is CAWSGGLGLGETQYF. Here the CDR3 DNA reads TGTGCCTGGAGTGGAGGACTGGGACTAGGGGAGACCCAGTACTTC.

This chain joins TRBV6-5 and TRBJ2-7, with 7 positions matching TRBD2. Trimming at V came to 0 bases and at J to 7 bases, leaving 3 bases not matched to a gene. In germline, CDR1 is MNHEY, CDR2 SVGAGI. CDR3 size: 13 residues. The CDR3 reads CASSYSLASEQYF. The DNA of the CDR3 is TGTGCCAGCAGTTACTCACTAGCGTCTGAGCAGTACTTC.

The sample holds a few counts of this clone. The identical CDR3 is also encoded by other nucleotide sequences in the sample. CDR3 sequence reads: CASSSQGGEQYF. DNA for the CDR3: TGCGCCAGCAGCTCCCAGGGGGGCGAGCAGTACTTC. V gene TRBV5-1 combines with J gene TRBJ2-7; D is perhaps TRBD1 (7 bases). Trimming cost V 3 bases and J 6 bases, with 10 bases left between them. The germline gives CDR1 SGHRS, CDR2 YFSETQ. The CDR3 totals 12 residues.

This clone was seen more than once but under ten times. The same CDR3 is also encoded by other DNA sequences in this sample. The chain employs TRBV14 and TRBJ2-1, with 8 bases fitting TRBD1. CDR1 and CDR2 from the germline V gene are SGHDN and FVKESK. The CDR3 loop spans 14 amino acids. The ends lost 2 bases at V and 6 bases at J; junction bases unmatched: 3. CDR3 DNA sequence: TGTGCCAGCAGCCAACTAACAGGGGGCAATGAGCAGTTCTTC. Translating gives CASSQLTGGNEQFF.